This T cell receptor (beta chain) is from a study of blood T cell repertoires in COVID-19. Study summary: The origin of the acute and convalescent COVID-19 samples was the United States, Italy and Spain. In each case, the material was cDNA or gDNA derived from T cells, B-cell-depleted T cells, or PBMCs.

How the authors handled the data: Quantification of nucleated cells was approximated via reference gene primer amplification. The data were produced by immunoSEQ multiplex PCR, yet TCRdb's version contains in-frame clones alone and is incomplete. V and J calls and clone size come straight from that table; D and trimming were deduced from the DNA. The sample carries fewer than 40,000 clones, 85% recorded once. This CDR3 comprises 13 residues. From germline, CDR1 is KGHDR and CDR2 SFDVKD. V dropped 7 bases and J dropped 1 base, with 9 bases sitting between them. This clone was seen a single time. The chain recombines TRBV24-1 with TRBJ1-1; D is possibly TRBD1 (5 bases). Sequences were obtained from peripheral blood. This TCR was sampled from a human donor in a cohort sampled during active COVID-19. The CDR3 region has the DNA TGTGCCACCAGGGCTACAGGGAACACTGAAGCTTTCTTT. Encoded protein: CATRATGNTEAFF.